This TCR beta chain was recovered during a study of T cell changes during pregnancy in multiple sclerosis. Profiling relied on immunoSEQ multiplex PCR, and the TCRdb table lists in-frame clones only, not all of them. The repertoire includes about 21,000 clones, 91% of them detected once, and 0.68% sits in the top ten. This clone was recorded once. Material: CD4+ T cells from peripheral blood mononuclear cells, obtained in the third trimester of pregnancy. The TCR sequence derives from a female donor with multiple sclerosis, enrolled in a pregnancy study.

The DNA for the CDR3 is TGTGCCAGCAGGGTCGGGACAGGGCGCACAGATACGCAGTATTTT. It specifies CASRVGTGRTDTQYF. V usage is TRBV6-1 and J usage is TRBJ2-3, with 9 bases matching TRBD1. This CDR3 has 15 residues. The junction had 5 bases not matched to a gene; V was cut back by 6 bases and J by 1 base. Germline V gene sequence: CDR1 MNHNS, CDR2 SASEGT.